The T cell receptor (beta chain) under discussion was sequenced for a study of shared clonotypes between healthy human individuals. The overall study: Aged 18 to 49, the donors were a couple of women and a few men.

Naive CD8 cells, CD45RO-negative and positively selected for CCR7, excluded terminally differentiated effector memory CD45RA+ cells. Adult Caucasians living in Nashville, Tennessee made up all of the donors. Libraries were prepared by immunoSEQ multiplex PCR; TCRdb keeps only in-frame clonotypes and omits some of them. The sample includes approximately 740,000 clones, 80% to 95% of them seen just once. Sequencing was carried out using naive CD8+ T cells sorted from blood. This TCR was recovered from a man aged 30 to 45 in good health.

CDR3 protein: CASSFGSGTGAYEQYF. The CDR3 DNA reads TGTGCCAGCAGCTTCGGAAGCGGGACAGGGGCCTACGAGCAGTACTTC. The V and J genes are TRBV7-2 and TRBJ2-7, with 10 bases fitting TRBD1. V was pared by 3 bases and J by 2 bases, with 7 bases of the junction left unmatched. From germline, CDR1 is SGHTA and CDR2 FQGNSA. This CDR3 is built from 16 residues. Complete variable domain (other parts from reference TRBV7-2 and TRBJ2-7): GAGVSQSPSNKVTEKGKDVELRCDPISGHTALYWYRQSLGQGLEFLIYFQGNSAPDKSGLPSDRFSAERTGGSVSTLTIQRTQQEDSAVYLCASSFGSGTGAYEQYFGPGTRLTVT.